This T cell receptor beta chain appears in the sequencing data of a study of cytomegalovirus exposure and HLA in healthy donors. Study-wide results and limits: As confirmed in vitro, a few CMV-associated chains were specific for CMV antigens. One variant, a missense change in DCLRE1C, was linked in a later analysis to TCR beta V- and J-gene trimming. The study listed approximately 170 cytomegalovirus-associated TCR beta chains.

Vbeta (60) and Jbeta (13) primers were used in the PCR. This table comes from immunoSEQ multiplex PCR, and its TCRdb copy is limited to in-frame clones, with some not included. This repertoire shows roughly 61,000 clones, roughly nine tenths found once; its top ten account for 1.5%. Details on this clone: Its antigen is unknown.

The sequence was obtained from a man under 40 in good health and CMV-seropositive. The sequenced sample consisted of PBMCs.

The CDR3 loop is CASRGTGGTEAFF. In nucleotides, the CDR3 is TGTGCCAGCAGGGGGACAGGGGGCACTGAAGCTTTCTTT. The gene calls are TRBV9 and TRBJ1-1; TRBD1 matches at 11 bases. After removal of 5 bases from V and 4 bases from J, the junction contained 1 base not matched to a gene. From germline, CDR1 is SGDLS and CDR2 YYNGEE. This CDR3 is built from 13 residues. Full variable domain (rest looked up from reference TRBV9 and TRBJ1-1): DSGVTQTPKHLITATGQRVTLRCSPRSGDLSVYWYQQSLDQGLQFLIQYYNGEERAKGNILERFSAQQFPDLHSELNLSSLELGDSALYFCASRGTGGTEAFFGQGTRLTVV.